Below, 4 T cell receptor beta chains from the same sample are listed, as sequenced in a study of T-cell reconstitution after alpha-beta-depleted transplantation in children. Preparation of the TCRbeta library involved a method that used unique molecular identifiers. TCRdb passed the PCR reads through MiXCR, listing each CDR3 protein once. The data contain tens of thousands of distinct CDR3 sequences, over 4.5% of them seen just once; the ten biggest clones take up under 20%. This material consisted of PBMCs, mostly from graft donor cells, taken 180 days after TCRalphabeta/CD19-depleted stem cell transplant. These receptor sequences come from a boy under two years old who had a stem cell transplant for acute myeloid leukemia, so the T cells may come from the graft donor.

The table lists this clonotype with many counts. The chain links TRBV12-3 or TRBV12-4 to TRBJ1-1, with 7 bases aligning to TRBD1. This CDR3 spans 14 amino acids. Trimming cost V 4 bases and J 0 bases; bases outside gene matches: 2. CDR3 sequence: CASSWTGLNTEAFF. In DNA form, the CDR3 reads TGTGCCAGCAGTTGGACAGGTCTGAACACTGAAGCTTTCTTT.

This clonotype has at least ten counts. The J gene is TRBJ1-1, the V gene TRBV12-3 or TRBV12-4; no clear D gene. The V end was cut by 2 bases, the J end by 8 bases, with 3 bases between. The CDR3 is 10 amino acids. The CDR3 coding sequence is TGTGCCAGCAGTTTAAAGGAAGCTTTCTTT. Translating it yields CASSLKEAFF.

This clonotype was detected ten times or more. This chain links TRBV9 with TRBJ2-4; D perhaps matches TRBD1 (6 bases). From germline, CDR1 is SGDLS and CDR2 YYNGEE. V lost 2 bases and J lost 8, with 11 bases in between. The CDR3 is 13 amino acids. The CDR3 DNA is TGTGCCAGCAGCGTTGGGGGCGCCGACATTCAGTACTTC. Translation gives CASSVGGADIQYF.

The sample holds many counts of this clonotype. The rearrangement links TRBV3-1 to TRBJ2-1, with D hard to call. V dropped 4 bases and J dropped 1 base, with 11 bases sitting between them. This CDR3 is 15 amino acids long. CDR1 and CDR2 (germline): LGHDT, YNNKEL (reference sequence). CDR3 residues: CASSPGPGSYNEQFF. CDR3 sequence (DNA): TGTGCCAGCAGCCCTGGCCCCGGTTCCTACAATGAGCAGTTCTTC.